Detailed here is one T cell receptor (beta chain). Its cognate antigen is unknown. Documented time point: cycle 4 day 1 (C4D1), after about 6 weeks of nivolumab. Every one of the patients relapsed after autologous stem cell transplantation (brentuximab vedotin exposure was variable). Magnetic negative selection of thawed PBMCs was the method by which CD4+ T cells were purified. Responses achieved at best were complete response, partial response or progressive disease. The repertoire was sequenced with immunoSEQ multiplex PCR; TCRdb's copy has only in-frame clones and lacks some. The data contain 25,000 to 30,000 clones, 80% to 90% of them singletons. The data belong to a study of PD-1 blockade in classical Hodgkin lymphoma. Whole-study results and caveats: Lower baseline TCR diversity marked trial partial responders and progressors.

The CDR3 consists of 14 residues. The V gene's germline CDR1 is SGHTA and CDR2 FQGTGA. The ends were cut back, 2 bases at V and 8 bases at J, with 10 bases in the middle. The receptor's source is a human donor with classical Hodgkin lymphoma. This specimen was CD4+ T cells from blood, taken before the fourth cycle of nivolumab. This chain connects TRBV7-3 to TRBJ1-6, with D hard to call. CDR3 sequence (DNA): TGTGCCAGCAGCTTAGAGACGTCTGATTCACCCCTCCACTTT. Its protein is CASSLETSDSPLHF.